This entry features one T cell receptor (beta chain) sequence. This clonotype was counted many times. There is no known antigen for this receptor. Nothing much larger sits one base from this clone, and base qualities are not available. The data originate from a study of early T cells in non-severe SARS-CoV-2 infection (dated by TCRdb to 2020 to 2023). General notes on the study: TCR sequencing used bulk RNA from unsorted whole blood, so alpha and beta chains could not be paired.

This was a case-control study nested in a cohort of healthcare workers in London, UK, who had nasopharyngeal swab PCR tests and blood samples taken every week. Healthcare workers were enrolled in the week of the UK lockdown, from 23 to 31 March 2020, and were followed every week for up to roughly 16 weeks. Broader findings and caveats from the paper: VDJdb matching was skewed toward anti-spike CD8 responses and likely underestimated virus-specific expansions, missing private and CD4 specificities.

Preparation of the library involved 5' RACE. Sequencing was carried out with a NextSeq 500. The TCR library protocol attached unique molecular identifiers to individual cDNA molecules to correct for sequencing error and PCR bias. Both TCR alpha and beta chains were sequenced, and tight co-correlation was observed between alpha and beta sequence abundances in each sample. Regarding the original processing steps: Decombinator V4 was used to annotate the V gene, J gene and CDR3 of the TCR sequences. TCRs were defined as expanded if a significant change between any two time points was detected under a Poisson model with p below 0.0001. TCR abundances were normalised to the total number of TCRs sequenced per sample and expressed as counts per million. TRAV1-2 paired with TRAJ12, TRAJ20 or TRAJ33 defined MAIT TCRs, while TRAV10 paired with TRAJ18 defined iNKT TCRs. A search of VDJdb, accessed on 1 November 2021, was run for TCRs annotated to CMV, EBV and SARS-CoV-2, with TCRs annotated for multiple antigens excluded. TCRdb reran the public reads through fastp at Q25 and MiXCR, keeping productive beta chains. For every CDR3 protein sequence, its rows merge into one entry that carries the most common genes and DNA. What appears here as the V and J calls and clone size reflects TCRdb's work, not the paper's. This sample gives about 39,000 distinct CDR3 sequences in total; around 5.1% of them show up just once. 4% to 5.5% of the sample belongs to the ten largest clones.

V loses 2 bases of germline sequence and J loses 4 bases, and the interval between the two ends is 8 bases. Its CDR3 holds 13 amino acids, cysteine through phenylalanine. This entry keeps only the CDR3 DNA: 39 bases, framed from base 1. This sequence was found in an adult who was a healthcare worker with PCR-confirmed SARS-CoV-2 infection or an uninfected control (not recorded which). The source was whole blood, collected at baseline. The sequence links TRBV12-3 or TRBV12-4 to TRBJ1-1; a weak D assignment points to TRBD1 (6 bases agree). The CDR3 protein: CASSLRGSTEAFF. The DNA sequence is as follows: TGTGCCAGCAGTTTAAGGGGGAGCACTGAAGCTTTCTTT.